A single T cell receptor (beta chain) is shown here with its context. The sample originates from a study of technical replicates of blood from several donors. The germline V gene encodes CDR1 LNHNV and CDR2 YYDKDF (reference sequence). The CDR3 totals 13 residues. Deletions cut 0 bases from V and 2 bases from J, with 3 bases between. Data came from immunoSEQ multiplex PCR; TCRdb stores just in-frame clones and leaves some out. The sample includes approximately 64,000 clones, 70% to 90% of them seen just once. Sequencing input: PBMCs. The source of this sequence is a human donor in good health. Some clones in this sample may be carry-over from other donors' samples. The chain couples TRBV15 to TRBJ2-3; D remains ambiguous. The CDR3 sequence: CATSREATDTQYF. CDR3 DNA sequence: TGTGCCACCAGCAGAGAGGCCACAGATACGCAGTATTTT.